The source of this T cell receptor (beta chain) is a study of shared clonotypes between healthy human individuals. This table comes from immunoSEQ multiplex PCR, and its TCRdb copy is limited to in-frame clones, with some not included. This table has about 2 million clones, about 94% appearing once. Naive CD8 cells lacked CD45RO and underwent positive selection for CCR7, leaving out terminally differentiated effector memory CD45RA+ cells. Germline CDR1 is SEHNR and CDR2 is FQNEAQ (reference sequence). With 1 base removed from V and 5 bases from J, the gap between germline ends came to 6 bases. The CDR3 is 12 amino acids. This clone has only one observation.

The TCR sequence derives from a man aged 18 to 30 in good health. V and J are TRBV7-9 and TRBJ2-7; D is unresolved. The sample comprised naive CD8+ T cells sorted from blood. CDR3 sequence reads: CASSLVWHEQYF. In DNA form, the CDR3 reads TGTGCCAGCAGCTTAGTCTGGCACGAGCAGTACTTC.